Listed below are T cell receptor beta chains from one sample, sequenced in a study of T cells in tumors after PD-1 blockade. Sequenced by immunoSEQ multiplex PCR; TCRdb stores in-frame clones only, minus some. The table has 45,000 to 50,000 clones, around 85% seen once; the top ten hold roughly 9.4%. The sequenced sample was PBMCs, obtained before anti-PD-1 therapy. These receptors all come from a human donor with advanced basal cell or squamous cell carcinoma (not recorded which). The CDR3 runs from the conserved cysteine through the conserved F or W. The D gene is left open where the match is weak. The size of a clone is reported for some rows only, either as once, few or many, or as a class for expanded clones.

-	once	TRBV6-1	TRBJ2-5	CASSEIPKETQYF	TGTGCCAGCAGTGAAATCCCTAAAGAGACCCAGTACTTC
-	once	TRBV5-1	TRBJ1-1	CASSLVPGAVAEAFF	TGCGCCAGCAGCTTGGTCCCGGGTGCGGTCGCTGAAGCTTTCTTT
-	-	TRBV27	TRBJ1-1	CASSPRGFRATEAFF	TGTGCCAGCAGTCCCCGCGGTTTTAGGGCCACTGAAGCTTTCTTT
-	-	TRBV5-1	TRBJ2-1	CASSPTSNALSYNEQFF	TGCGCCAGCAGCCCTACCTCGAATGCCCTCTCCTACAATGAGCAGTTCTTC
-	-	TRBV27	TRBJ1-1	CASSLLGLQNTEAFF	TGTGCCAGCAGTTTACTGGGACTCCAGAACACTGAAGCTTTCTTT
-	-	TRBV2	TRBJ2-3	CASSEGLAVSTDTQYF	TGTGCCAGCAGTGAAGGTTTAGCGGTTAGCACAGATACGCAGTATTTT
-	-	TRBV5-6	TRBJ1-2	CASSLLLGGYTF	TGTGCCAGCAGCTTGCTTTTGGGGGGCTACACCTTC
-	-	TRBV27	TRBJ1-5	CASSNPNQPQHF	TGTGCCAGCAGTAACCCGAATCAGCCCCAGCATTTT
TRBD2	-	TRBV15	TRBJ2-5	CATSSSAGGGETQYF	TGTGCCACCAGCAGTTCAGCGGGAGGGGGAGAGACCCAGTACTTC
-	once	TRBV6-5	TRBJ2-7	CASRSAGSSYEQYF	TGTGCCAGCAGATCTGCAGGGAGCTCCTACGAGCAGTACTTC